The 32 T cell receptor beta chains below come from one sample, sequenced in a study of cytomegalovirus exposure and HLA in healthy donors. 13 Jbeta primers and 60 Vbeta primers were used for the PCR. Only in-frame clones appear in the TCRdb table, and some are missing; sequencing was by immunoSEQ multiplex PCR. The data show some 150,000 clones, approximately 74% seen once. Source material: PBMCs. All receptors come from a woman aged 25 to 39 in good health and CMV-seronegative.

A few counts support this clone. The chain couples TRBV7-2 to TRBJ1-1; D remains unclear. Trimming left V 1 base short and J 1 base short, with 7 bases between. Germline CDR1 is SGHTA and CDR2 is FQGNSA. This CDR3 comprises 14 residues. The CDR3 spells CASSLVSQNTEAFF. Written as DNA, the CDR3 is TGTGCCAGCAGCTTAGTATCACAGAACACTGAAGCTTTCTTT.

In this sample, this clone turned up once. The chain uses TRBV28 and TRBJ2-2, with 8 bases matching TRBD1. Trimming took 2 bases from V and 4 from J; bases not matched to a gene: 0. Germline V gives CDR1 MDHEN, CDR2 SYDVKM. This CDR3 region has 14 residues. This CDR3 reads CASSLTGGTGELFF. DNA for the CDR3: TGTGCCAGCAGTTTAACAGGGGGCACCGGGGAGCTGTTTTTT.

CDR3 protein: CASKSTSGRNTQYF. The CDR3 coding sequence is TGTGCCAGTAAGTCGACTAGCGGGAGAAATACGCAGTATTTT. This sequence joins TRBV19 and TRBJ2-3, with 12 nucleotides matching TRBD2. CDR1 and CDR2 (germline): LNHDA, SQIVND (reference sequence). With V trimmed by 7 bases and J by 7 bases, 6 bases remained unmatched. There are 14 residues in the CDR3. Full variable domain (missing parts from reference TRBV19 and TRBJ2-3): DGGITQSPKYLFRKEGQNVTLSCEQNLNHDAMYWYRQDPGQGLRLIYYSQIVNDFQKGDIAEGYSVSREKKESFPLTVTSAQKNPTAFYLCASKSTSGRNTQYFGPGTRLTVL.

This clone was observed a handful of times. This sequence joins TRBV2 and TRBJ1-4, with TRBD1 matching over 7 bases. CDR3 length equals 15 residues. The trim removed 6 bases at V and 0 bases at J, leaving 4 bases unmatched. Germline CDR1 SNHLY, CDR2 FYNNEI. CDR3 amino acids: CASREGTATNEKLFF. Here the CDR3 DNA reads TGTGCCAGCAGAGAGGGGACAGCAACTAATGAAAAACTGTTTTTT.

The chain has TRBV6-5 and TRBJ2-1; tentatively, D is TRBD2 (5 bases). CDR1 is MNHEY, CDR2 SVGAGI, per germline. The CDR3 consists of 14 residues. V was trimmed by 7 bases and J by 8 bases, leaving 18 bases between them. The CDR3 sequence: CASTRTLTSYEQFF. The CDR3 region has the DNA TGTGCCAGCACCAGGACTCTGACTTCCTATGAGCAGTTCTTC.

This clone was seen more than once but under ten times. The CDR3 DNA reads as TGTGCCAGCAACGGACAGAACTATGGCTACACCTTC. It translates to CASNGQNYGYTF. J is TRBJ1-2 and V is TRBV28, with a tentative D call TRBD1 (6 bases). Germline V gene data show CDR1 as MDHEN and CDR2 as SYDVKM. This CDR3 is 12 amino acids long. The V end lost 7 bases, the J end lost 2 bases, and 8 bases lay between the germline ends.

The gene calls are TRBV28 and TRBJ2-7, with D perhaps TRBD1 (5 bases). Germline CDR1 and CDR2: MDHEN and SYDVKM. The CDR3 runs 16 residues. Trimming left V 1 base short and J 1 base short, with 14 bases between. The CDR3 here is CASSLSQAGWSYEQYF. The CDR3 DNA reads TGTGCCAGCAGTTTATCCCAGGCAGGGTGGTCCTACGAGCAGTACTTC.

The chain uses TRBV10-2 and TRBJ2-7, with a weak D call TRBD2 (6 bases). Germline V gives CDR1 WSHSY, CDR2 SAAADI. The V gene lost 8 bases and the J gene lost 0 bases, with 14 bases spanning the gap. This CDR3 comprises 14 residues. The DNA for the CDR3 is TGCGCCAGCTCACCTTTAGCGGACTCCTACGAGCAGTACTTC. This encodes CASSPLADSYEQYF.

The J gene is TRBJ2-1, the V gene TRBV7-3; D is perhaps TRBD2 (7 bases). There are 12 residues in the CDR3. Germline CDR1 is SGHTA and CDR2 is FQGTGA. Trimming pared 5 bases from V and 14 bases from J, leaving 16 bases between. The CDR3 reads CASSNPGGPKFF. The CDR3 nucleotides read TGTGCCAGCAGCAACCCGGGGGGCCCTAAGTTCTTC. The whole variable domain, remainder taken from reference TRBV7-3 and TRBJ2-1, is GAGVSQTPSNKVTEKGKYVELRCDPISGHTALYWYRQSLGQGPEFLIYFQGTGAADDSGLPNDRFFAVRPEGSVSTLKIQRTERGDSAVYLCASSNPGGPKFFGPGTRLTVL.

The rearrangement joins TRBV4-2 to TRBJ2-2, with a possible D match to TRBD2 (5 bases). The CDR3 is 14 residues long. Per germline, CDR1 LGHNA and CDR2 YNFKEQ. Trimming stripped 7 bases from V and 7 bases from J, with 16 bases between. CDR3 coding DNA: TGTGCCAGCAAAGTAATGGGCGCGGGCGGGGAGCTGTTTTTT. This gives the protein CASKVMGAGGELFF.

This chain connects TRBV10-3 to TRBJ2-1; TRBD1 matches 8 bases. The CDR3 has 12 residues. Germline CDR1 is ENHRY and CDR2 is SYGVKD. The CDR3 bases are TGTTCCTTGGGGACAGGAAGCAATGAGCAGTTCTTC. This sequence encodes CSLGTGSNEQFF.

The rearrangement links TRBV6-5 to TRBJ1-5, with a possible D match to TRBD1 (6 bases). Germline V CDR1 and CDR2: MNHEY, SVGAGI. Trimming took off 5 bases at V and 2 bases at J, with 13 bases between the two ends. The CDR3 is made up of 15 amino acids. The DNA for the CDR3 is TGTGCCAGCAGTCTTAACAGGGCCGGCAATCAGCCCCAGCATTTT. Translated, it gives CASSLNRAGNQPQHF.

This rearrangement joins TRBV15 to TRBJ2-6; D is uncertain. Trimming stripped 1 base from V and 3 bases from J, with 10 bases between. The germline V gene encodes CDR1 LNHNV and CDR2 YYDKDF (reference sequence). This CDR3 comprises 16 residues. The chain's CDR3 is CATSRGNSDGANVLTF. The CDR3 nucleotides read TGTGCCACCAGCAGAGGGAACAGTGATGGGGCCAACGTCCTGACTTTC.

V and J are TRBV7-9 and TRBJ1-1; 12 bases match TRBD1. With 5 bases clipped from V and 4 bases from J, the junction kept 8 bases outside the gene matches. Germline V lookup: CDR1 SEHNR, CDR2 FQNEAQ (reference sequence). The CDR3 length is 16 residues. CDR3 coding DNA: TGTGCCAGCAGCCCCCGGGACAGGGGGCTGGGCACTGAAGCTTTCTTT. Encoded protein: CASSPRDRGLGTEAFF.

This sequence joins TRBV2 and TRBJ1-5, with D unclear. V shed 3 bases and J shed 0 bases, with 3 bases lying between them. The CDR3 sequence is 13 residues long. Germline V gene lookup returns CDR1 SNHLY and CDR2 FYNNEI. The CDR3 bases are TGTGCCAGCAGTGAGTATAGCAATCAGCCCCAGCATTTT. This gives the protein CASSEYSNQPQHF.

In its sample, this clone was seen a few times. The chain recombines TRBV19 with TRBJ1-1; D remains unclear. Trimming shortened V by 1 base and J by 0 bases, and 6 bases separated the two germline ends. The germline V gene encodes CDR1 LNHDA and CDR2 SQIVND (reference sequence). The CDR3 is made up of 14 amino acids. The CDR3 DNA reads TGTGCCAGTAGTATAGGGAGGGTGAACACTGAAGCTTTCTTT. Its translation: CASSIGRVNTEAFF.

This chain links TRBV7-9 with TRBJ2-1; 9 nucleotides agree with TRBD2. V shed 4 bases, J shed 9 bases, and the junction held 7 bases outside the gene matches. Germline V gene sequence: CDR1 SEHNR, CDR2 FQNEAQ (reference sequence). This CDR3 is 14 amino acids long. The DNA for the CDR3 is TGTGCCAGCAGCTACATAGCGGGAGACGGTGAGCAGTTCTTC. Translated, it gives CASSYIAGDGEQFF. The full variable domain, rest sourced from reference TRBV7-9 and TRBJ2-1, is DTGVSQNPRHKITKRGQNVTFRCDPISEHNRLYWYRQTLGQGPEFLTYFQNEAQLEKSRLLSDRFSAERPKGSFSTLEIQRTEQGDSAMYLCASSYIAGDGEQFFGPGTRLTVL.

This clone occurred a few times. This CDR3 is CASSPGGNGNTIYF. CDR3 sequence (DNA): TGTGCCAGCTCACCCGGGGGGAATGGAAACACCATATATTTT. V gene TRBV18 combines with J gene TRBJ1-3; tentative D call: TRBD1 (5 bases). Germline-derived CDR1 and CDR2 are KGHSH and LQKENI. The V and J ends lost 3 bases and 3 bases respectively, with 9 bases between them. The CDR3 runs 14 residues.

This clone is a singleton in its sample. This chain uses TRBV4-1 with TRBJ2-5; D is perhaps TRBD1 (6 bases). Germline CDR1 is MGHRA and CDR2 is YSYEKL. V gave up 2 bases and J gave up 2 bases, with 12 bases separating them. There are 15 residues in the CDR3. The CDR3 loop reads CASSQQGFAQETQYF. In nucleotides, the CDR3 is TGCGCCAGCAGCCAACAGGGGTTTGCGCAAGAGACCCAGTACTTC.

V and J are TRBV2 and TRBJ1-1; D is perhaps TRBD1 (5 bases). This CDR3 comprises 13 residues. V lost 8 bases and J 4 bases, leaving 14 bases between the germline ends. Germline values: CDR1 SNHLY, CDR2 FYNNEI. The CDR3 reads CASLGGFGTEAFF. CDR3 DNA: TGTGCCAGCCTCGGGGGGTTTGGCACTGAAGCTTTCTTT.

Only one count was recorded for this clone. This chain joins TRBV7-2 and TRBJ2-7; 9 nucleotides agree with TRBD1. The germline V gene encodes CDR1 SGHTA and CDR2 FQGNSA. V trimming: 2 bases; J trimming: 1 base; junction bases outside the gene matches: 3. The CDR3 contains 15 residues. The CDR3 nucleotides read TGTGCCAGCAGCTTACGACAGGGGGAATCCTACGAGCAGTACTTC. Encoded protein: CASSLRQGESYEQYF. The complete variable domain, with remaining parts taken from reference TRBV7-2 and TRBJ2-7, reads GAGVSQSPSNKVTEKGKDVELRCDPISGHTALYWYRQSLGQGLEFLIYFQGNSAPDKSGLPSDRFSAERTGGSVSTLTIQRTQQEDSAVYLCASSLRQGESYEQYFGPGTRLTVT.

The chain is built from TRBV5-1 and TRBJ2-5; TRBD2 aligns across 7 bases. V was clipped by 0 bases and J by 2 bases; unmatched bases: 7. Germline-derived CDR1 and CDR2 are SGHRS and YFSETQ. CDR3 length: 16 amino acids. The DNA for the CDR3 is TGCGCCAGCAGCTTGGGCCCCGGCGGGGGACAAGAGACCCAGTACTTC. Residues: CASSLGPGGGQETQYF.

V is TRBV19 and J is TRBJ2-2, with 7 nucleotides matching TRBD1. The CDR3 covers 16 residues. The V gene's germline CDR1 is LNHDA and CDR2 SQIVND (reference sequence). J lost 0 bases, V lost 4 bases, and 5 bases had no gene match. This CDR3 is CASSNPGTANTGELFF. As DNA, the CDR3 is TGTGCCAGTAGTAACCCCGGGACAGCGAACACCGGGGAGCTGTTTTTT.

This clone was recorded a few times. This rearrangement joins TRBV28 to TRBJ1-3; the D is unclear. V dropped 5 bases and J dropped 4 bases, with 9 bases sitting between them. The CDR3 spans 13 residues. CDR1 MDHEN and CDR2 SYDVKM come from the germline V gene. The CDR3 spells CASSMSPGNTIYF. The DNA of the CDR3 is TGTGCCAGCAGTATGAGCCCCGGAAACACCATATATTTT. The full variable domain, its missing parts supplied by reference TRBV28 and TRBJ1-3, is DVKVTQSSRYLVKRTGEKVFLECVQDMDHENMFWYRQDPGLGLRLIYFSYDVKMKEKGDIPEGYSVSREKKERFSLILESASTNQTSMYLCASSMSPGNTIYFGEGSWLTVV.

The rearrangement joins TRBV11-2 to TRBJ2-7; D uncertain. The CDR3 runs 13 residues. Germline lookup yields CDR1 SGHAT and CDR2 FQNNGV. V was pared by 4 bases and J by 0 bases, with 7 bases between. Here the CDR3 reads CASSSRSSYEQYF. The CDR3 nucleotides read TGTGCCAGCAGCTCCCGGTCCTCCTACGAGCAGTACTTC.

The V gene is TRBV4-1, the J gene TRBJ2-3, with D perhaps matching TRBD2 (6 bases). V was clipped by 1 base and J by 2 bases, with 7 bases between them. The CDR3 loop spans 14 amino acids. CDR1 is MGHRA and CDR2 is YSYEKL in the germline V gene. CDR3 sequence reads: CASSQAGVTDTQYF. The DNA for the CDR3 is TGCGCCAGCAGCCAAGCGGGAGTCACAGATACGCAGTATTTT.

The V gene is TRBV11-2, the J gene TRBJ2-7; 10 positions match TRBD2. CDR3 length: 14 residues. J gave up 7 bases and V 10 bases, and 13 bases lay outside the gene matches. Looked up from germline, CDR1 is SGHAT and CDR2 is FQNNGV. The CDR3 is CATRVAGGSKEQYF. The CDR3 nucleotides are TGTGCCACGAGGGTAGCGGGAGGCAGTAAGGAGCAGTACTTC.

This clone has more than one count but fewer than ten. The chain is built from TRBV30 and TRBJ1-4; 7 nucleotides line up with TRBD1. The germline V gene encodes CDR1 GTSNPN and CDR2 SVGIG (reference sequence). The CDR3 is 14 amino acids. Trimming removed 6 bases from V and 0 bases from J; junction bases left unmatched: 4. CDR3 DNA: TGTGCCTGCTGGGACAGAGCAACTAATGAAAAACTGTTTTTT. This translates into CACWDRATNEKLFF.

This sequence joins TRBV7-3 and TRBJ1-2, with TRBD1 matching 8 bases. The V gene end was trimmed by 1 base and the J gene end by 8 bases; junction bases not matched to a gene: 6. From germline, CDR1 is SGHTA and CDR2 FQGTGA. The CDR3 is made up of 14 amino acids. The CDR3 DNA reads as TGTGCCAGCAGCTTAAACTTACAGGGGGAGGGCTACACCTTC. This encodes CASSLNLQGEGYTF.

The chain couples TRBV4-2 to TRBJ1-3, with D uncertain. Per the germline V gene, CDR1 is LGHNA and CDR2 is YNFKEQ. V was trimmed by 0 bases and J by 0 bases, leaving 6 bases between them. The CDR3 consists of 15 residues. The CDR3 sequence is CASSQDEGSGNTIYF. The CDR3 DNA sequence: TGTGCCAGCAGCCAAGATGAGGGCTCTGGAAACACCATATATTTT.

The chain carries TRBV5-1 and TRBJ2-3; D gene ambiguous. V gave up 9 bases and J gave up 0 bases, with 17 bases separating them. Germline V gene data show CDR1 as SGHRS and CDR2 as YFSETQ. CDR3 length: 15 residues. The CDR3: CATSPAETSTDTQYF. DNA of the CDR3: TGCGCCACCTCGCCCGCGGAGACTAGCACAGATACGCAGTATTTT.

The chain recombines TRBV9 with TRBJ1-2; D gene ambiguous. V was shortened by 0 bases and J by 7 bases, with 16 bases between the two germline ends. The CDR3 consists of 15 residues. Germline CDR1 reads SGDLS; CDR2 reads YYNGEE. The CDR3 DNA reads as TGTGCCAGCAGCGTAGCGGTCGGCGCAGGAGGTGGCTACACCTTC. Amino acid sequence: CASSVAVGAGGGYTF.